Below are 16 T cell receptor beta chains sequenced from a single sample in a study of blood T cell repertoires in COVID-19. Sequenced by immunoSEQ multiplex PCR; TCRdb stores in-frame clones only, minus some. The table includes 85,000 to 90,000 clones, approximately 86% detected once. Sequences were obtained from peripheral blood. Every receptor here comes from an older man with active or convalescent COVID-19.

This chain links TRBV18 with TRBJ1-6; D is undetermined. Germline assignment: CDR1 KGHSH and CDR2 LQKENI. The V end was cut by 3 bases, the J end by 7 bases, with 13 bases between. CDR3 size: 15 residues. In DNA, the CDR3 is TGTGCCAGCTCACCCCTCTCCGGGGAGAATTCACCCCTCCACTTT. Its protein product is CASSPLSGENSPLHF.

This clone has only a few counts. This chain connects TRBV19 to TRBJ1-5, with 9 bases fitting TRBD1. Trimming took 4 bases from V and 7 from J; bases not matched to a gene: 8. Per the germline V gene, CDR1 is LNHDA and CDR2 is SQIVND (reference sequence). The CDR3 runs to 15 residues. CDR3 nucleotide sequence: TGTGCCAGTAGTACAAGGGGGACAGGGAGCCAGCCCCAGCATTTT. Translated, it gives CASSTRGTGSQPQHF. Combining the CDR3 with reference TRBV19 and TRBJ1-5 gives the whole variable domain DGGITQSPKYLFRKEGQNVTLSCEQNLNHDAMYWYRQDPGQGLRLIYYSQIVNDFQKGDIAEGYSVSREKKESFPLTVTSAQKNPTAFYLCASSTRGTGSQPQHFGDGTRLSIL.

This chain uses TRBV7-6 with TRBJ2-6; 10 bases line up with TRBD2. The V gene end was trimmed by 5 bases and the J gene end by 0 bases; junction bases not matched to a gene: 16. This CDR3 has 21 amino acids. The germline gives CDR1 SGHVS, CDR2 FNYEAQ. CDR3 nucleotide sequence: TGTGCCAGCAGCCGAGATCGCGCCGGGACTAGCGTAAGCTCTGGGGCCAACGTCCTGACTTTC. Amino acid sequence: CASSRDRAGTSVSSGANVLTF.

This sequence joins TRBV6-4 and TRBJ1-1; D unclear. The germline V gene has CDR1 MRHNA and CDR2 SNTAGT. The CDR3 has 13 residues. Trimming took off 4 bases at V and 1 base at J, with 7 bases between the two ends. CDR3 loop: CASSGGENTEAFF. In DNA form, the CDR3 reads TGTGCCAGCAGTGGTGGAGAGAACACTGAAGCTTTCTTT.

The chain couples TRBV7-9 to TRBJ2-7, with D tentatively TRBD2 (6 bases). The germline V and J ends were trimmed by 5 bases and 6 bases, with 20 bases remaining between them. There are 15 residues in the CDR3. From germline, CDR1 is SEHNR and CDR2 FQNEAQ (reference sequence). The chain's CDR3 is CASSDRGDLLGEQYF. Written as DNA, the CDR3 is TGTGCCAGCAGCGACCGCGGGGACTTGTTGGGCGAGCAGTACTTC.

This chain uses TRBV4-3 with TRBJ1-4, with D perhaps matching TRBD1 (5 bases). CDR1 LGHNA and CDR2 YSLEER come from the germline V gene. Deletions cut 0 bases from V and 7 bases from J, with 15 bases between. The CDR3 spans 16 residues. CDR3 residues: CASSQDAQGIGEKLFF. CDR3 coding DNA: TGCGCCAGCAGCCAAGACGCCCAGGGAATTGGTGAAAAACTGTTTTTT.

V and J are TRBV5-8 and TRBJ1-6, with D possibly being TRBD1 (5 bases). Germline CDR1 SGHTS, CDR2 YDEGEE. V lost 0 bases and J lost 10, with 17 bases in between. CDR3 size: 16 residues. Written as DNA, the CDR3 is TGTGCCAGCAGCTTGGCCCAGGGCCATTACAGGTCACCCCTCCACTTT. Residues: CASSLAQGHYRSPLHF. Full variable domain (outside the CDR3, taken from reference TRBV5-8 and TRBJ1-6): EAGVTQSPTHLIKTRGQQATLRCSPISGHTSVYWYQQALGLGLQFLLWYDEGEERNRGNFPPRFSGRQFPNYSSELNVNALELEDSALYLCASSLAQGHYRSPLHFGNGTRLTVT.

The chain employs TRBV6-5 and TRBJ2-1, with D perhaps TRBD1 (5 bases). Trimming removed 5 bases at V and 4 bases at J, with 6 bases between. Germline CDR1 MNHEY, CDR2 SVGAGI. This CDR3 comprises 12 residues. The CDR3 nucleotides read TGTGCCAGCAGTACAGGTTACAATGAGCAGTTCTTC. Its protein is CASSTGYNEQFF.

This clone has a handful of counts. The rearrangement uses TRBV7-2 and TRBJ1-2; D gene ambiguous. V was clipped by 5 bases and J by 8 bases, with 15 bases between them. This CDR3 comprises 13 residues. CDR1 SGHTA and CDR2 FQGNSA come from the germline V gene. CDR3 nucleotides: TGTGCCAGCAGCCCCGCGGCTCCCGCGGGCTACACCTTC. Translated, it gives CASSPAAPAGYTF.

The chain uses TRBV24-1 and TRBJ1-3, with D unresolved. Trimming removed 3 bases from V and 0 bases from J, with 11 bases in between. The length of the CDR3 is 16 residues. Germline V lookup: CDR1 KGHDR, CDR2 SFDVKD. CDR3: CATSDPSPSSGNTIYF. DNA of the CDR3: TGTGCCACCAGTGATCCCTCGCCGAGCTCTGGAAACACCATATATTTT.

The CDR3, as DNA: TGTGCCAGCTCACCCCGGTCCGGGGAGCTGTTTTTT. Translating gives CASSPRSGELFF. This sequence joins TRBV18 and TRBJ2-2; D remains ambiguous. This CDR3 has 12 amino acids. V shed 3 bases and J shed 6 bases, with 5 bases lying between them. Germline V gene data show CDR1 as KGHSH and CDR2 as LQKENI.

The chain carries TRBV3-1 (or the pseudogene TRBV3-2) and TRBJ1-2; 7 bases align to TRBD1. The CDR3 totals 14 residues. V was pared by 4 bases and J by 5 bases, with 7 bases of the junction left unmatched. Germline-derived CDR1 and CDR2 are LGHDT and YNNKEL (reference sequence). As DNA, the CDR3 is TGTGCCAGCAGCCCTCGGTCAGGGGGTTATGGCTACACCTTC. Translating it yields CASSPRSGGYGYTF.

This clone was seen a single time. CDR3 coding DNA: TGTGCCAGCAGCTTGGGCGGCAGGGTCTACAATGAGCAGTTCTTC. This gives the protein CASSLGGRVYNEQFF. J is TRBJ2-1 and V is TRBV5-8, with a weak D call TRBD1 (5 bases). Trimming removed 0 bases from V and 3 bases from J, with 10 bases in between. The CDR3 length is 15 residues. CDR1 is SGHTS, CDR2 YDEGEE, per germline.

V and J are TRBV4-3 and TRBJ2-7; 9 bases agree with TRBD1. The CDR3 length is 15 residues. Trimming at V came to 1 base and at J to 6 bases, leaving 7 bases not matched to a gene. The germline gives CDR1 LGHNA, CDR2 YSLEER. The CDR3 DNA follows: TGCGCCAGCAGCCAAGGGACAGGGGTGACTAGCGAGCAGTACTTC. This codes for CASSQGTGVTSEQYF.

The rearrangement uses TRBV19 and TRBJ2-3; 7 bases fit TRBD1. The CDR3 totals 13 residues. The germline V gene encodes CDR1 LNHDA and CDR2 SQIVND (reference sequence). The J segment lost 7 bases and the V segment lost 5 bases, leaving 6 bases of the junction unmatched. Here the CDR3 reads CASSVGTVNTQYF. The DNA of the CDR3 is TGTGCCAGTAGTGTGGGGACAGTTAATACGCAGTATTTT. Using reference TRBV19 and TRBJ2-3 for the parts outside the CDR3, the full variable domain is DGGITQSPKYLFRKEGQNVTLSCEQNLNHDAMYWYRQDPGQGLRLIYYSQIVNDFQKGDIAEGYSVSREKKESFPLTVTSAQKNPTAFYLCASSVGTVNTQYFGPGTRLTVL.

The chain combines TRBV7-2 with TRBJ2-1, with D unresolved. CDR3 length equals 15 residues. The germline V gene has CDR1 SGHTA and CDR2 FQGNSA. Between the trimmed V and J ends, which lost 0 bases and 5 bases, there was a span of 11 bases. CDR3 loop: CASSLAAGNNNEQFF. Written as DNA, the CDR3 is TGTGCCAGCAGCTTAGCGGCAGGCAACAACAATGAGCAGTTCTTC.